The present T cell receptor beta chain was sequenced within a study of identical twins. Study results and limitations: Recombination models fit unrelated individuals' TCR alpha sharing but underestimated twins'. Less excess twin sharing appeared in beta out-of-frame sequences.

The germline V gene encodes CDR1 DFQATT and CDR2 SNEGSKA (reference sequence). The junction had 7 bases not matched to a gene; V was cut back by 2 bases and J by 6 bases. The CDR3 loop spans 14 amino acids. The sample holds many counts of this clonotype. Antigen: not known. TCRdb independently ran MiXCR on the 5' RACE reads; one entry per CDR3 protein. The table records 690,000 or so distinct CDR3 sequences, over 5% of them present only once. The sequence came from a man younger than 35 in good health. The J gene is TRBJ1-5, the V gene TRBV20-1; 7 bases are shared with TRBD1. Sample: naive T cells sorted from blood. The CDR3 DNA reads TGCAGTGCTAGACAGGGGGTAGCACCTCAGCCCCAGCATTTT. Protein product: CSARQGVAPQPQHF.